The rows below give T cell receptor beta chains drawn from one sample of a study of blood T cells in healthy people across ages. One entry per CDR3 protein results from TCRdb running MiXCR on the 5' RACE reads. The sample yields around 670,000 distinct CDR3 sequences, approximately 30% seen once. Sequenced: blood. Receptor source: a woman of 80 years or more in good health. CDR3s include the opening cysteine and the closing phenylalanine or tryptophan. The D gene is left open where the match is weak. Rows give clone size only sometimes, using once, few, many, or a class for an expanded clone.

cdr3_aa	cdr3_nt	j_call	v_call	d_call	clone_size
CASSFQGDSPLHF	TGTGCCAGCAGCTTTCAAGGGGACTCACCCCTCCACTTT	TRBJ1-6	TRBV7-9	.	many
CASSLEGGFSGQTQYF	TGTGCCAGCAGCTTAGAGGGGGGGTTCTCCGGCCAGACCCAGTACTTC	TRBJ2-5	TRBV7-2	.	many
CASSMGQGRGSYEQYF	TGTGCCAGTAGTATGGGACAGGGACGGGGCTCCTACGAGCAGTACTTC	TRBJ2-7	TRBV19	TRBD1	.
CASSLDVRANTEAFF	TGTGCCAGCAGCCTCGACGTCCGGGCCAACACTGAAGCTTTCTTT	TRBJ1-1	TRBV2	.	.
CASSLELDHGYTF	TGTGCCAGCAGCTTAGAGCTGGACCATGGCTACACCTTC	TRBJ1-2	TRBV7-2	.	many
CASSVVGQGGSGANVLTF	TGTGCCAGCAGCGTAGTGGGACAGGGGGGCTCTGGGGCCAACGTCCTGACTTTC	TRBJ2-6	TRBV9	TRBD1	many
CASSRGSRANTEAFF	TGTGCCAGCAGCCGGGGCTCCCGCGCGAACACTGAAGCTTTCTTT	TRBJ1-1	TRBV21-1	.	.
CATSTSGGQPGYNEQFF	TGTGCCACCTCGACTAGCGGGGGCCAACCGGGCTACAATGAGCAGTTCTTC	TRBJ2-1	TRBV7-2	TRBD2	many
CSALSHPGLAGGTTDTQYF	TGCAGTGCTCTCTCGCATCCGGGACTAGCGGGGGGGACGACAGATACGCAGTATTTT	TRBJ2-3	TRBV20-1	TRBD2	many
CSASDGPAYEQYF	TGCAGTGCTAGTGATGGGCCAGCCTACGAGCAGTACTTC	TRBJ2-7	TRBV20-1	.	once
CASSLPGQGAGTEAFF	TGTGCCAGCAGCTTACCCGGACAGGGGGCAGGAACTGAAGCTTTCTTT	TRBJ1-1	TRBV7-9	TRBD1	.
CASSQDRLAGSGDTQYF	TGTGCCAGCAGCCAAGATAGACTAGCGGGGTCGGGAGATACGCAGTATTTT	TRBJ2-3	TRBV4-2	TRBD2	.
CASSLGGYLYEQYF	TGTGCCAGCAGTTTGGGAGGGTATCTCTACGAGCAGTACTTC	TRBJ2-7	TRBV27	TRBD2	many
CACSLGAPAGYEQYF	TGTGCCTGCAGCTTAGGGGCCCCAGCAGGCTACGAGCAGTACTTC	TRBJ2-7	TRBV7-2	.	.
CASSPYGTGGSETQYF	TGTGCCAGCAGCCCTTATGGGACAGGGGGTTCGGAGACCCAGTACTTC	TRBJ2-5	TRBV3-1	TRBD1	many